This T cell receptor beta chain is drawn from a study of Graves' ophthalmopathy and Graves' hyperthyroidism. CDR1 and CDR2 from the germline V gene are SGHRS and YFSETQ. Trimming left V 0 bases short and J 0 bases short, with 10 bases between. The CDR3 length is 15 residues. This clonotype appeared a few times. The authors amplified TCR beta CDR3 regions from RNA transcripts. HTBI primers served in a first-round RT-PCR, which a second-round multiplex PCR followed. TCRdb processed the multiplex PCR reads anew with MiXCR; each CDR3 protein has one entry. The table has about 620,000 distinct CDR3 sequences, approximately 22% seen once. No ophthalmopathy within 18 months of follow-up signified stable hyperthyroidism.

The sequencing sample was made of peripheral blood. This receptor was obtained from a woman between 18 and 29 years old with stable Graves' hyperthyroidism. Some clones in this sample may be carry-over from other donors' samples. The chain recombines TRBV5-1 with TRBJ2-7, with D perhaps matching TRBD1 (5 bases). CDR3: CASSLEGARSYEQYF. In DNA form, the CDR3 reads TGCGCCAGCAGCTTGGAAGGGGCGCGCTCCTACGAGCAGTACTTC.